Listed below are T cell receptor beta chains from one sample, sequenced in a study of blood T cell repertoires in COVID-19. Measured with immunoSEQ multiplex PCR; TCRdb has only the in-frame clones, and not every one. Of some 250,000 clones listed, about three quarters are singletons. The sequenced material came from peripheral blood. Receptor source: an elderly woman with acute or convalescent COVID-19. CDR3s include the opening cysteine and the closing phenylalanine or tryptophan. The order of the fields is V gene, J gene, CDR3 protein.

V: TRBV15; J: TRBJ1-2; CDR3: CATSRADRGGLGYTF
V: TRBV6-5; J: TRBJ1-1; CDR3: CASRLGQGDEAFF
V: TRBV7-7; J: TRBJ1-2; CDR3: CASSPRQGSPYGYTF
V: TRBV6-5; J: TRBJ2-1; CDR3: CASSTSGGARNEQFF
V: TRBV7-2; J: TRBJ2-3; CDR3: CASSFGLAGADTQYF
V: TRBV6-5; J: TRBJ1-2; CDR3: CASSRNKGGGYTF
V: TRBV7-2; J: TRBJ2-5; CDR3: CASSSAAVQETQYF
V: TRBV5-1; J: TRBJ1-2; CDR3: CASSPIGGDYGYTF
V: TRBV5-1; J: TRBJ1-3; CDR3: CASSLAVRGGNTIYF
V: TRBV13; J: TRBJ1-2; CDR3: CASSSGQNYGYTF
V: TRBV5-1; J: TRBJ2-1; CDR3: CASSLTGQGTNNEQFF
V: TRBV10-3; J: TRBJ2-2; CDR3: CAISESRTSVNTGELFF